The sequence of this T cell receptor beta chain was determined in a study of cytomegalovirus exposure and HLA in healthy donors. Notes on the study in general: A missense variant in DCLRE1C was later tied to TCR beta V- and J-gene trimming. When analyzed later, the rates of TCR association showed variation by HLA locus, with DRB1 the most and HLA-C the fewest. There were a few CMV-associated chains whose specificity for CMV antigens was confirmed in vitro.

Notes on this clone: Its antigen is not identified.

In germline, CDR1 is SGHRS, CDR2 YFSETQ. After removal of 4 bases from V and 4 bases from J, the junction contained 4 bases not matched to a gene. The CDR3 length is 14 residues. Researchers ran the PCR with 60 Vbeta and 13 Jbeta primers. Only in-frame clones appear in the TCRdb table, and some are missing; sequencing was by immunoSEQ multiplex PCR. The data contain about 170,000 clones, about 72% of them seen just once; the ten biggest clones take up 2.5%. The donors gave bone marrow, and they were healthy. V and J are TRBV5-1 and TRBJ2-7, with 11 bases fitting TRBD1. Sequencing was done on a sample of PBMCs. This TCR was sampled from a human donor in good health. CDR3 protein: CASSDRDRGYEQYF. Here the CDR3 DNA reads TGCGCCAGCAGCGACCGGGACAGGGGGTACGAGCAGTACTTC.